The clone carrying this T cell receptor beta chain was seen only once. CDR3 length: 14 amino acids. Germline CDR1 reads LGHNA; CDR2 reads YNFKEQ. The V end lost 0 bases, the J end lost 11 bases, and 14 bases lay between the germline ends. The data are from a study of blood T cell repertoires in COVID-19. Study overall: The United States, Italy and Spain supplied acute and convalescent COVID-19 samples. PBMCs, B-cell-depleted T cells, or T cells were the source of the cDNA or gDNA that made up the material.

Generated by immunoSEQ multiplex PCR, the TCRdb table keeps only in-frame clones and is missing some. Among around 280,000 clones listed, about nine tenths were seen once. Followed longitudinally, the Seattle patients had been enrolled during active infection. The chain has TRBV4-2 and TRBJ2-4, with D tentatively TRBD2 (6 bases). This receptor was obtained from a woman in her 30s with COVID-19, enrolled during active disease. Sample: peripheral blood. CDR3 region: CASSQERLGGFQYF. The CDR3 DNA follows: TGTGCCAGCAGCCAAGAACGGCTCGGGGGTTTTCAGTACTTC.